Below, 6 T cell receptor beta chains from the same sample are listed, as sequenced in a study of blood T cell repertoires in COVID-19. Clones were sequenced by immunoSEQ multiplex PCR, and TCRdb holds only the in-frame ones, with some missing. The data contain 200,000 to 250,000 clones, 75% to 90% of them singletons. Source material: PBMCs or T cells enriched from blood (not recorded which). The receptors were sampled from a woman under 40 who had been exposed to COVID-19.

The chain joins TRBV2 to TRBJ2-4; D is unresolved. The CDR3 spans 15 residues. Looked up from germline, CDR1 is SNHLY and CDR2 is FYNNEI. The V end lost 7 bases, the J end lost 9 bases, and 22 bases lay between the germline ends. The DNA for the CDR3 is TGTGCCAGCAAGGCGGCAGCGATGTCCATAGGCATTCAGTACTTC. Protein sequence: CASKAAAMSIGIQYF.

The V call is TRBV4-1, the J call TRBJ1-2; D gene uncertain. The CDR3 spans 12 residues. From germline, CDR1 is MGHRA and CDR2 YSYEKL. V lost 3 bases and J lost 3, with 5 bases in between. CDR3: CASSQSDYGYTF. In DNA, the CDR3 is TGCGCCAGCAGCCAGTCAGACTATGGCTACACCTTC.

The V call is TRBV9, the J call TRBJ2-5; tentative D call: TRBD2 (6 bases). The V end lost 4 bases, the J end lost 4 bases, and 17 bases lay between the germline ends. Germline CDR1 reads SGDLS; CDR2 reads YYNGEE. The CDR3 runs to 15 residues. The CDR3 reads CASSSAGQGIETQYF. The CDR3, as DNA: TGTGCCAGCAGCTCCGCGGGGCAGGGAATAGAGACCCAGTACTTC.

J is TRBJ1-4 and V is TRBV7-8, with TRBD1 matching 8 bases. This CDR3 spans 15 amino acids. Germline-derived CDR1 and CDR2 are SGHVS and FQNEAQ. Trimming at V came to 3 bases and at J to 13 bases, leaving 13 bases not matched to a gene. Written as DNA, the CDR3 is TGTGCCAGCAGCTTCGGACAGGGTGGGGGATTCCTACTGTTTTTT. Translating it yields CASSFGQGGGFLLFF.

The chain is built from TRBV21-1 and TRBJ1-1. TRBV21-1 is shown as a pseudogene. The CDR3 length is 17 residues. The CDR3 loop is CASSKLGGQGMNTEAFF. The CDR3 coding sequence is TGTGCCAGCAGCAAATTGGGGGGGCAGGGGATGAACACTGAAGCTTTCTTT.

The V and J genes are TRBV5-5 and TRBJ1-6; 9 nucleotides line up with TRBD1. Looked up from germline, CDR1 is SGHKS and CDR2 is YYEKEE (reference sequence). Trimming at V came to 4 bases and at J to 7 bases, leaving 12 bases not matched to a gene. This CDR3 spans 17 amino acids. The CDR3 sequence: CASSPQVGTGRNSPLHF. CDR3 DNA sequence: TGTGCCAGCAGCCCCCAGGTGGGGACAGGGAGAAATTCACCCCTCCACTTT.